This entry lists 18 T cell receptor beta chains sequenced from one sample in a study of T cell responses to AZD1222 COVID-19 vaccine. The method was immunoSEQ multiplex PCR; TCRdb's version includes in-frame clones alone and lacks a portion of them. The data hold 85,000 to 120,000 clones, with roughly 90% observed a single time. The sequences come from peripheral blood, collected on day 0 of AZD1222 vaccination. Every receptor here comes from an adult in good health.

V usage is TRBV5-1 and J usage is TRBJ2-1; 14 bases map to TRBD2. In germline, CDR1 is SGHRS, CDR2 YFSETQ. The CDR3 length is 16 residues. The V and J ends lost 4 bases and 7 bases, in that order; junction bases with no gene match: 7. This CDR3 is CASSRNRLAGGNEQFF. DNA of the CDR3: TGCGCCAGCAGCCGAAATCGACTAGCGGGAGGGAATGAGCAGTTCTTC.

The rearrangement links TRBV5-1 to TRBJ1-1, with 7 bases identical to TRBD1. After removal of 4 bases from V and 7 bases from J, the junction contained 13 bases not matched to a gene. The CDR3 extends over 15 amino acids. Per the germline V gene, CDR1 is SGHRS and CDR2 is YFSETQ. This CDR3 reads CASSTNPGTAVEAFF. CDR3 nucleotides: TGCGCCAGCAGCACCAACCCGGGGACAGCGGTTGAAGCTTTCTTT.

This clone has only one observation. V gene TRBV5-1 combines with J gene TRBJ2-7; no clear D. Trimming cost V 1 base and J 6 bases, with 8 bases left between them. Germline V gene lookup returns CDR1 SGHRS and CDR2 YFSETQ. The length of the CDR3 is 12 residues. CDR3 region: CASSLNGPEQYF. CDR3 bases: TGCGCCAGCAGCTTGAACGGGCCCGAGCAGTACTTC.

The rearrangement links TRBV23-1 to TRBJ1-5; D ambiguous. TRBV23-1 is noted as an ORF with a role that remains uncertain. CDR3 length equals 16 residues. Trimming removed 6 bases at V and 2 bases at J, with 17 bases between. CDR3 amino acids: CASRDCLLFCNQPQHF. The CDR3, as DNA: TGCGCCAGCAGGGACTGCCTGCTTTTTTGCAATCAGCCCCAGCATTTT.

V and J are TRBV12-5 and TRBJ2-2; the D is unclear. The CDR3 is 13 amino acids. Germline assignment: CDR1 LGHNT and CDR2 FRNRAP. V was clipped by 6 bases and J by 0 bases, with 5 bases between them. In nucleotides, the CDR3 is TGTGCTAGTGGGGGCCCGAACACCGGGGAGCTGTTTTTT. Residues: CASGGPNTGELFF. Based on the CDR3 plus reference TRBV12-5 and TRBJ2-2, the full variable domain is DARVTQTPRHKVTEMGQEVTMRCQPILGHNTVFWYRQTMMQGLELLAYFRNRAPLDDSGMPKDRFSAEMPDATLATLKIQPSEPRDSAVYFCASGGPNTGELFFGEGSRLTVL.

J is TRBJ2-7 and V is TRBV24-1, with TRBD2 identical over 11 bases. The CDR3 runs 14 residues. CDR1 and CDR2 (germline): KGHDR, SFDVKD. J lost 5 bases, V lost 6 bases, and 5 bases had no gene match. The DNA of the CDR3 is TGTGCCACCAGTCTAGCGGGGGGATCCCACGAGCAGTACTTC. Amino acids: CATSLAGGSHEQYF.

V usage is TRBV9 and J usage is TRBJ2-1; the match to TRBD2 covers 11 bases. The CDR3 length is 17 residues. Germline V gives CDR1 SGDLS, CDR2 YYNGEE. Losses at the gene ends were 2 bases for V and 3 bases for J; bases not matched to a gene: 7. CDR3: CASSVMTSGKVYNEQFF. The DNA for the CDR3 is TGTGCCAGCAGCGTCATGACTAGCGGGAAGGTCTACAATGAGCAGTTCTTC.

V gene TRBV7-3 combines with J gene TRBJ2-2, with TRBD1 matching over 8 bases. This CDR3 has 16 amino acids. Germline V gives CDR1 SGHTA, CDR2 FQGTGA. V was pared by 4 bases and J by 4 bases, with 8 bases of the junction left unmatched. The CDR3 sequence: CASSSAGGAGTGELFF. The DNA of the CDR3 is TGTGCCAGCAGCTCTGCAGGGGGCGCGGGCACCGGGGAGCTGTTTTTT.

This clone was found a few times. The chain links TRBV6-4 to TRBJ1-5; 7 nucleotides agree with TRBD1. Germline V gene data show CDR1 as MRHNA and CDR2 as SNTAGT. CDR3 length: 17 residues. V was pared by 2 bases and J by 1 base, with 8 bases of the junction left unmatched. In DNA, the CDR3 is TGTGCCAGCAGTGACCCAAGGGGGCGACGGAGCAATCAGCCCCAGCATTTT. Translating gives CASSDPRGRRSNQPQHF.

This rearrangement joins TRBV20-1 to TRBJ2-5, with D unresolved. The length of the CDR3 is 11 residues. Germline CDR1 is DFQATT and CDR2 is SNEGSKA (reference sequence). V was shortened by 4 bases and J by 2 bases, with 5 bases between the two germline ends. DNA for the CDR3: TGCAGTGCTAACACTCAAGAGACCCAGTACTTC. Translation: CSANTQETQYF.

The sample holds one count of this clone. V is TRBV7-9 and J is TRBJ1-2; possible D gene TRBD1, 5 bases. Trimming left V 0 bases short and J 4 bases short, with 9 bases between. This CDR3 is built from 14 residues. CDR1 and CDR2 from the germline V gene are SEHNR and FQNEAQ (reference sequence). The CDR3 protein is CASSLATGTYGYTF. The CDR3 region has the DNA TGTGCCAGCAGCTTAGCCACAGGAACCTATGGCTACACCTTC. Supplemented by reference TRBV7-9 and TRBJ1-2, the full variable domain reads DTGVSQNPRHKITKRGQNVTFRCDPISEHNRLYWYRQTLGQGPEFLTYFQNEAQLEKSRLLSDRFSAERPKGSFSTLEIQRTEQGDSAMYLCASSLATGTYGYTFGSGTRLTVV.

The chain uses TRBV6-2 or TRBV6-3 and TRBJ2-3, with 13 nucleotides matching TRBD2. The V gene's germline CDR1 is MNHEY and CDR2 SVGEGT. With V trimmed by 6 bases and J by 4 bases, 10 bases remained unmatched. This CDR3 region has 17 residues. Here the CDR3 reads CASSPTLGLAGADTQYF. The CDR3 nucleotides are TGTGCCAGCAGCCCTACCCTAGGACTAGCGGGAGCAGATACGCAGTATTTT.

The rearrangement uses TRBV14 and TRBJ2-3; weak D call: TRBD1 (5 bases). The CDR3 covers 14 residues. Trimming pared 4 bases from V and 2 bases from J, leaving 10 bases between. In germline, CDR1 is SGHDN, CDR2 FVKESK. In DNA form, the CDR3 reads TGTGCCAGCAGCCTTGGGGCCCTCACAGATACGCAGTATTTT. As protein: CASSLGALTDTQYF.

This chain links TRBV7-2 with TRBJ1-5; 8 bases are a match to TRBD1. V gave up 4 bases and J gave up 1 base; unmatched junction bases: 3. Germline V gives CDR1 SGHTA, CDR2 FQGNSA. This CDR3 spans 15 amino acids. DNA for the CDR3: TGTGCCAGCAGCTCCCGGACAGGGAGCAATCAGCCCCAGCATTTT. Its translation is CASSSRTGSNQPQHF.

This clone was detected once. The chain links TRBV20-1 to TRBJ2-7, with D perhaps matching TRBD1 (5 bases). The CDR3 has 11 residues. Germline loops: CDR1 DFQATT, CDR2 SNEGSKA (reference sequence). V was trimmed by 7 bases and J by 3 bases, leaving 10 bases between them. CDR3 region: CSGTGFYEQYF. For the CDR3, the DNA is TGCAGTGGTACAGGATTCTACGAGCAGTACTTC.

In this sample, this clone turned up a few times. The CDR3 loop reads CASSRSGLGQETQYF. In DNA, the CDR3 is TGTGCCAGTAGTAGAAGCGGCCTTGGGCAAGAGACCCAGTACTTC. This chain links TRBV19 with TRBJ2-5; D is possibly TRBD2 (5 bases). The V and J ends lost 4 bases and 2 bases respectively, with 14 bases between them. Germline V gives CDR1 LNHDA, CDR2 SQIVND (reference sequence). The CDR3 covers 15 residues.

The chain has TRBV13 and TRBJ2-7; the match to TRBD1 covers 10 bases. V trimming: 0 bases; J trimming: 1 base; junction bases outside the gene matches: 3. Germline lookup yields CDR1 PRHDT and CDR2 FYEKMQ (reference sequence). The CDR3 loop spans 16 amino acids. CDR3 loop: CASSLGGQGGSYEQYF. The CDR3 DNA reads TGTGCCAGCAGCTTAGGAGGACAGGGGGGGTCCTACGAGCAGTACTTC.

This clone was counted a few times. V is TRBV10-3 and J is TRBJ2-3; maybe TRBD2 (6 bases). This CDR3 has 18 amino acids. Looked up from germline, CDR1 is ENHRY and CDR2 is SYGVKD. Deletions cut 0 bases from V and 5 bases from J, with 21 bases between. CDR3 protein: CAISESAFVGGRRDTQYF. In DNA, the CDR3 is TGTGCCATCAGTGAGTCGGCCTTCGTGGGGGGAAGAAGAGATACGCAGTATTTT.